The 8 T cell receptor beta chains given below trace back to one sample, sequenced in a study of T cell responses to AZD1222 COVID-19 vaccine. Only in-frame clones appear in the TCRdb table, and some are missing; sequencing was by immunoSEQ multiplex PCR. Of fewer than 200,000 clones detected, approximately 94% appear once; the ten largest clones hold 1.6%. Sample: peripheral blood, taken 28 days after the second AZD1222 dose. These receptors were taken from an adult who received the AZD1222 COVID-19 vaccine.

CDR3: CASSEAFGSYNEQFF. The CDR3 DNA reads TGCGCCAGCAGTGAAGCTTTTGGTTCCTACAATGAGCAGTTCTTC. The chain has TRBV10-1 and TRBJ2-1, with D hard to call. V lost 3 bases and J 1 base, leaving 10 bases between the germline ends. The CDR3 runs to 15 residues. Germline-derived CDR1 and CDR2 are WNHNN and SYGVQD (reference sequence).

The V and J genes are TRBV12-3 or TRBV12-4 and TRBJ2-5; tentatively, D is TRBD1 (5 bases). This CDR3 has 13 amino acids. V lost 2 bases and J 2 bases, leaving 6 bases between the germline ends. The CDR3 reads CASSLNRQETQYF. The CDR3 DNA follows: TGTGCCAGCAGTTTAAACAGGCAAGAGACCCAGTACTTC.

The J gene is TRBJ1-5, the V gene TRBV9; D is ambiguous. Germline assignment: CDR1 SGDLS and CDR2 YYNGEE. The CDR3 loop spans 15 amino acids. Trimming shortened V by 0 bases and J by 3 bases, and 10 bases separated the two germline ends. Here the CDR3 DNA reads TGTGCCAGCAGCGTAGGGGAGGGTCTCAATCAGCCCCAGCATTTT. Its protein product is CASSVGEGLNQPQHF.

This chain connects TRBV6-5 to TRBJ2-7, with D uncertain. CDR3 length: 14 amino acids. V lost 8 bases and J lost 0, with 14 bases in between. Germline CDR1 MNHEY, CDR2 SVGAGI. Here the CDR3 DNA reads TGTGCCAGCGCCACAGAATTCAACTCCTACGAGCAGTACTTC. This encodes CASATEFNSYEQYF.

This chain uses TRBV5-1 with TRBJ2-5; TRBD2 might be the D (7 bases). V was pared by 7 bases and J by 0 bases, with 19 bases between. Germline CDR1 reads SGHRS; CDR2 reads YFSETQ. This CDR3 is 16 amino acids long. CDR3 bases: TGCGCCAGCCACAAGGGGGGGCAGCCGTACCAAGAGACCCAGTACTTC. Its protein is CASHKGGQPYQETQYF.

V usage is TRBV2 and J usage is TRBJ2-3; 9 nucleotides match TRBD1. Germline lookup yields CDR1 SNHLY and CDR2 FYNNEI. The CDR3 length is 14 residues. The V and J ends lost 5 bases and 7 bases, in that order; junction bases with no gene match: 7. CDR3 protein: CASSKDRGKNTQYF. The CDR3 nucleotides read TGTGCCAGCAGTAAAGACAGGGGGAAAAATACGCAGTATTTT.

The rearrangement links TRBV27 to TRBJ1-5; possible D gene TRBD1, 5 bases. V was clipped by 7 bases and J by 5 bases, with 12 bases between them. Germline V gene lookup returns CDR1 MNHEY and CDR2 SMNVEV (reference sequence). The CDR3 runs to 13 residues. The CDR3 DNA follows: TGTGCCAGCAAAATCCAAGGGGATCAGCCCCAGCATTTT. Translating gives CASKIQGDQPQHF.

The chain couples TRBV19 to TRBJ1-1; D unclear. Trimming removed 3 bases at V and 5 bases at J, with 16 bases between. The length of the CDR3 is 15 residues. CDR1 is LNHDA and CDR2 is SQIVND in the germline V gene (reference sequence). The chain's CDR3 is CASSIDWGWGTEAFF. The CDR3 DNA is TGTGCCAGTAGTATCGATTGGGGATGGGGAACTGAAGCTTTCTTT.